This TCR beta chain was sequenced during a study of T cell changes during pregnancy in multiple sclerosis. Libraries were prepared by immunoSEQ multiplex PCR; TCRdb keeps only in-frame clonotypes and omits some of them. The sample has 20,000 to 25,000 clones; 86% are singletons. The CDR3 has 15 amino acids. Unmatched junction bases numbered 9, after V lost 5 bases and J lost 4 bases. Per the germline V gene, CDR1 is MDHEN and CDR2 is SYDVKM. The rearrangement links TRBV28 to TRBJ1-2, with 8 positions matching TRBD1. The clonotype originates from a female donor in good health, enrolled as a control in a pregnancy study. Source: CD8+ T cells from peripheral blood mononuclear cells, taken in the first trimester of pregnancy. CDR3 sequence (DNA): TGTGCCAGCAGTACGGGGACAGGTCTCCTCTATGGCTACACCTTC. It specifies CASSTGTGLLYGYTF.